This T cell receptor (beta chain) was captured in a study of CD8 T cells in ankylosing spondylitis. This CDR3 has 16 residues. The germline V gene has CDR1 SGHRS and CDR2 YFSETQ. V trimming: 4 bases; J trimming: 5 bases; junction bases outside the gene matches: 5. General study points: In ankylosing spondylitis blood, a motif of roughly 8 highly homologous TCR beta variants appeared characteristic. Existing reports had already noted some motif variants in reactive arthritis synovial fluid and blood. In ankylosing spondylitis patients, matched synovial fluid reportedly showed significant enrichment of disease-linked clones.

Researchers built TCR beta libraries using quantitative 5'-RACE with molecular barcodes. TCRdb reanalysed the 5' RACE reads using MiXCR and keeps one entry per CDR3 protein. The repertoire holds about 240,000 distinct CDR3 sequences, with 9.5% to 12% as singletons. This clonotype was seen at least ten times. Its antigen is unidentified. The receptor comes from a male donor with ankylosing spondylitis or in good health (not recorded which). Sequencing was done on a sample of blood, either unsorted or a sorted T cell fraction (not recorded which). The J gene is TRBJ2-2, the V gene TRBV5-1; 13 positions match TRBD2. CDR3 amino acids: CASSNQGLAGTGELFF. CDR3 DNA sequence: TGCGCCAGCAGCAACCAGGGACTAGCGGGAACCGGGGAGCTGTTTTTT.